What follows are 30 T cell receptor beta chains derived from one specimen sequenced in a study of blood T cell repertoires in COVID-19. TCRdb's table, derived via immunoSEQ multiplex PCR, lists solely in-frame clones and lacks some. The table shows around 140,000 clones, with 84% occurring only once. Sequenced input: peripheral blood. These TCRs come from a man aged 55 to 70 with active or convalescent COVID-19.

This clone was recorded a few times. The chain combines TRBV10-1 with TRBJ1-6, with D possibly matching TRBD1 (6 bases). V shed 10 bases and J shed 0 bases, with 13 bases lying between them. Per germline, CDR1 WNHNN and CDR2 SYGVQD (reference sequence). The CDR3 totals 15 residues. CDR3 region: CANATGYSYNSPLHF. As DNA, the CDR3 is TGCGCCAACGCGACAGGCTACTCCTATAATTCACCCCTCCACTTT.

The chain has TRBV5-6 and TRBJ1-3; a weak D match, TRBD1 (6 bases). CDR3 size: 16 residues. CDR1 and CDR2 (germline): SGHDT, YYEEEE. The V and J ends lost 2 bases and 1 base respectively, with 13 bases between them. The CDR3 here is CASSLQGAHSGNTIYF. The CDR3, as DNA: TGTGCCAGCAGCTTACAGGGCGCCCATTCTGGAAACACCATATATTTT. Full variable domain (rest looked up from reference TRBV5-6 and TRBJ1-3): DAGVTQSPTHLIKTRGQQVTLRCSPKSGHDTVSWYQQALGQGPQFIFQYYEEEERQRGNFPDRFSGHQFPNYSSELNVNALLLGDSALYLCASSLQGAHSGNTIYFGEGSWLTVV.

The chain recombines TRBV5-1 with TRBJ2-1; the match to TRBD2 covers 7 bases. The CDR3 runs to 15 residues. J gave up 6 bases and V 2 bases, and 8 bases lay outside the gene matches. Germline CDR1 is SGHRS and CDR2 is YFSETQ. Here the CDR3 DNA reads TGCGCCAGCAGCTTCCGACGACTAGCCCTCAATGAGCAGTTCTTC. As protein: CASSFRRLALNEQFF.

This clone was seen a handful of times. The CDR3 protein is CASSFTSRRVTGELFF. DNA of the CDR3: TGTGCCAGCAGTTTTACTAGCCGACGCGTCACCGGGGAGCTGTTTTTT. The rearrangement joins TRBV6-2 or TRBV6-3 to TRBJ2-2, with a weak D call TRBD2 (6 bases). Germline CDR1 is MNHEY and CDR2 is SVGEGT. The V end was cut by 4 bases, the J end by 4 bases, with 16 bases between. The CDR3 has 16 amino acids.

The chain is built from TRBV19 and TRBJ1-5, with 7 nucleotides matching TRBD1. The CDR3 totals 15 residues. CDR1 is LNHDA, CDR2 SQIVND, per germline (reference sequence). V lost 3 bases to trimming and J lost 5 bases; unmatched junction nucleotides: 7. CDR3 bases: TGTGCCAGTAGTATGACAGGGAGGTTGGATCAGCCCCAGCATTTT. Translation: CASSMTGRLDQPQHF.

The chain has TRBV3-1 (or the pseudogene TRBV3-2) and TRBJ1-1; perhaps TRBD1 as D (5 bases). Trimming pared 7 bases from V and 1 base from J, leaving 16 bases between. Germline V gene lookup returns CDR1 LGHDT and CDR2 YNNKEL (reference sequence). The length of the CDR3 is 15 residues. The CDR3 sequence is CASKLAMGGNTEAFF. For the CDR3, the DNA is TGTGCCAGCAAGCTGGCGATGGGGGGGAACACTGAAGCTTTCTTT.

The chain carries TRBV19 and TRBJ1-1, with 7 bases lining up with TRBD1. The CDR3 has 13 amino acids. CDR1 is LNHDA and CDR2 is SQIVND in the germline V gene (reference sequence). The V and J ends lost 7 bases and 4 bases, in that order; junction bases with no gene match: 6. CDR3 bases: TGTGCCAGTAAAACAGGGGACCGCACTGAAGCTTTCTTT. It is translated as CASKTGDRTEAFF. The variable domain in full, completed from reference TRBV19 and TRBJ1-1, reads DGGITQSPKYLFRKEGQNVTLSCEQNLNHDAMYWYRQDPGQGLRLIYYSQIVNDFQKGDIAEGYSVSREKKESFPLTVTSAQKNPTAFYLCASKTGDRTEAFFGQGTRLTVV.

This chain connects TRBV4-1 to TRBJ2-3; 7 nucleotides align to TRBD2. Germline values: CDR1 MGHRA, CDR2 YSYEKL. The CDR3 has 21 amino acids. The V gene end was trimmed by 0 bases and the J gene end by 0 bases; junction bases not matched to a gene: 18. CDR3 amino acids: CASSQDVRGGIAGISTDTQYF. The CDR3 DNA is TGCGCCAGCAGCCAAGATGTTCGCGGAGGAATAGCGGGTATTAGCACAGATACGCAGTATTTT.

The V and J genes are TRBV4-1 and TRBJ1-2; D might be TRBD1 (6 bases). The CDR3 consists of 16 residues. Germline CDR1 MGHRA, CDR2 YSYEKL. Trimming stripped 1 base from V and 3 bases from J, with 15 bases between. The CDR3 loop is CASSQVWDKGHYGYTF. The CDR3 DNA reads TGCGCCAGCAGCCAAGTTTGGGACAAGGGGCACTATGGCTACACCTTC.

The chain recombines TRBV6-6 with TRBJ1-1; no reliable D call. Germline-derived CDR1 and CDR2 are MNHNY and SVGAGI (reference sequence). With 6 bases removed from V and 1 base from J, the gap between germline ends came to 12 bases. The CDR3 length is 14 residues. Here the CDR3 reads CASSPLHGNTEAFF. CDR3 nucleotide sequence: TGTGCCAGCAGCCCCCTCCACGGGAACACTGAAGCTTTCTTT.

This rearrangement joins TRBV7-2 to TRBJ1-1; 8 nucleotides align to TRBD1. The CDR3 extends over 14 amino acids. Per the germline V gene, CDR1 is SGHTA and CDR2 is FQGNSA. V lost 2 bases, J lost 5 bases, and 4 bases stayed unmatched. DNA of the CDR3: TGTGCCAGCAGCTTACAGGGGGCGCAAACTGAAGCTTTCTTT. Translated: CASSLQGAQTEAFF. Looking up the rest from reference TRBV7-2 and TRBJ1-1 gives the full variable domain: GAGVSQSPSNKVTEKGKDVELRCDPISGHTALYWYRQSLGQGLEFLIYFQGNSAPDKSGLPSDRFSAERTGGSVSTLTIQRTQQEDSAVYLCASSLQGAQTEAFFGQGTRLTVV.

The chain combines TRBV5-6 with TRBJ1-2; D is possibly TRBD1 (5 bases). The V gene's germline CDR1 is SGHDT and CDR2 YYEEEE. V lost 1 base and J 0 bases, leaving 16 bases between the germline ends. CDR3 length: 17 amino acids. The CDR3 DNA reads as TGTGCCAGCAGCTTGAGGGGCGGCAGGATAGCTAACTATGGCTACACCTTC. Amino acids: CASSLRGGRIANYGYTF.

The chain employs TRBV5-4 and TRBJ2-3, with D possibly being TRBD1 (6 bases). Germline assignment: CDR1 SGHNT and CDR2 YYREEE (reference sequence). V was pared by 6 bases and J by 4 bases, with 18 bases between. This CDR3 region has 15 residues. The CDR3 spells CASNIRSEGADTQYF. The CDR3, as DNA: TGTGCCAGCAACATCCGTAGCGAGGGGGCAGATACGCAGTATTTT.

The chain links TRBV27 to TRBJ1-1, with D perhaps TRBD1 (5 bases). The V end was cut by 3 bases, the J end by 0 bases, with 17 bases between. CDR3 length: 17 residues. The germline gives CDR1 MNHEY, CDR2 SMNVEV (reference sequence). The DNA for the CDR3 is TGTGCCAGCAGTTTTAAAAGGGGCGGGACGCTGAACACTGAAGCTTTCTTT. Its translation: CASSFKRGGTLNTEAFF.

The CDR3 sequence is CASSPGGQPQHF. Written as DNA, the CDR3 is TGTGCCAGCAGCCCCGGCGGGCAGCCCCAGCATTTT. The chain combines TRBV7-2 with TRBJ1-5, with D unresolved. The germline V and J ends were trimmed by 5 bases and 7 bases, with 9 bases remaining between them. From germline, CDR1 is SGHTA and CDR2 FQGNSA. This CDR3 has 12 residues.

This clone was recorded only once. The chain couples TRBV19 to TRBJ1-2; 7 bases align to TRBD1. V lost 5 bases and J lost 4; bases outside the gene matches: 10. The CDR3 length is 15 residues. Germline CDR1 reads LNHDA; CDR2 reads SQIVND (reference sequence). This CDR3 is CASSPRQGRAYGYTF. The DNA for the CDR3 is TGTGCCAGTAGTCCCCGACAGGGACGGGCCTATGGCTACACCTTC.

The genes are TRBV5-8 and TRBJ2-5; 7 bases agree with TRBD1. Per germline, CDR1 SGHTS and CDR2 YDEGEE. The trim removed 3 bases at V and 3 bases at J, leaving 5 bases unmatched. There are 14 residues in the CDR3. CDR3 DNA: TGTGCCAGCAGCTCAACCGGGACAGAAGAGACCCAGTACTTC. Encoded protein: CASSSTGTEETQYF.

Concerning this clone: It is unclear where the CDR3 begins or ends on the DNA, so no DNA is shown, and the CDR3 is as TCRdb lists it. The V call is TRBV21-1, the J call TRBJ1-3; the D segment call TRBD1 is taken from the table without a DNA check. TRBV21-1 is designated a pseudogene. The CDR3 length equals 14 residues, ends included. This CDR3 reads CASGRVGTGNTIYF.

This chain joins TRBV27 and TRBJ1-5, with a tentative D call TRBD1 (6 bases). This CDR3 is 16 amino acids long. The V end lost 11 bases, the J end lost 5 bases, and 25 bases lay between the germline ends. CDR1 is MNHEY, CDR2 SMNVEV, per germline (reference sequence). CDR3 protein: CASQSGTKPWDQPQHF. The CDR3, as DNA: TGTGCCTCCCAATCCGGGACAAAACCCTGGGATCAGCCCCAGCATTTT.

The chain employs TRBV4-3 and TRBJ2-3; maybe TRBD1 (6 bases). The CDR3 loop spans 14 amino acids. V gave up 1 base and J gave up 9 bases, with 14 bases separating them. Germline V gene sequence: CDR1 LGHNA, CDR2 YSLEER. The CDR3 DNA reads TGCGCCAGCAGCCAAGTCGGGACATCAGTAACGCAGTATTTT. Translating gives CASSQVGTSVTQYF.

The V gene is TRBV5-4, the J gene TRBJ1-1, with 8 bases aligning to TRBD1. The V gene's germline CDR1 is SGHNT and CDR2 YYREEE (reference sequence). Unmatched junction bases numbered 13, after V lost 4 bases and J lost 11 bases. The CDR3 has 14 amino acids. The CDR3 loop is CASSQRGQAVNAFF. The CDR3 DNA reads TGTGCCAGCAGCCAACGGGGACAGGCGGTGAATGCTTTCTTT.

The V call is TRBV29-1, the J call TRBJ1-2; D gene unclear. The CDR3 is 13 amino acids. The germline V gene encodes CDR1 SQVTM and CDR2 ANQGSEA. V was cut by 2 bases and J by 0 bases, with 7 bases left in between. The CDR3 loop is CSVETASNYGYTF. The CDR3 DNA sequence: TGCAGCGTTGAAACAGCTTCTAACTATGGCTACACCTTC.

The chain has TRBV7-6 and TRBJ2-7; 10 nucleotides match TRBD2. The CDR3 sequence is 14 residues long. CDR1 is SGHVS, CDR2 FNYEAQ, per germline. The V gene end was trimmed by 5 bases and the J gene end by 6 bases; junction bases not matched to a gene: 7. CDR3 in amino acids: CASSRSGGGTEQYF. For the CDR3, the DNA is TGTGCCAGCAGCCGCAGCGGGGGGGGGACCGAGCAGTACTTC.

The rearrangement joins TRBV4-3 to TRBJ2-3; 15 nucleotides match TRBD2. V shed 0 bases, J shed 6 bases, and the junction held 7 bases outside the gene matches. This CDR3 is built from 18 residues. The V gene's germline CDR1 is LGHNA and CDR2 YSLEER. The CDR3 region is CASSQDRGLAGGRDTQYF. For the CDR3, the DNA is TGCGCCAGCAGCCAAGATCGGGGACTAGCGGGAGGCCGGGATACGCAGTATTTT.

This chain joins TRBV4-3 and TRBJ2-3; D gene ambiguous. V gave up 0 bases and J gave up 1 base, with 14 bases separating them. This CDR3 is 17 amino acids long. CDR1 LGHNA and CDR2 YSLEER come from the germline V gene. CDR3 amino acids: CASSQDKRPGGTDTQYF. The CDR3 DNA sequence: TGCGCCAGCAGCCAAGATAAGCGCCCCGGCGGCACAGATACGCAGTATTTT.

The rearrangement uses TRBV6-5 and TRBJ1-1; 7 bases are shared with TRBD1. V trimming: 6 bases; J trimming: 9 bases; junction bases outside the gene matches: 10. The CDR3 is made up of 13 amino acids. The germline gives CDR1 MNHEY, CDR2 SVGAGI. The CDR3 region is CASRPRRDSQAFF. In DNA form, the CDR3 reads TGTGCCAGCAGGCCTCGTCGGGACAGCCAAGCTTTCTTT.

This clone has more than one count but fewer than ten. V is TRBV4-3 and J is TRBJ2-3; perhaps TRBD1 as D (5 bases). V lost 6 bases and J lost 2, with 15 bases in between. CDR1 and CDR2 from the germline V gene are LGHNA and YSLEER. The CDR3 is 15 residues long. The CDR3 DNA reads TGCGCCAGCAGAGGACAACAGGTTCCCACAGATACGCAGTATTTT. This sequence encodes CASRGQQVPTDTQYF.

This sequence joins TRBV19 and TRBJ1-2; 10 nucleotides line up with TRBD1. The V gene end was trimmed by 5 bases and the J gene end by 7 bases; junction bases not matched to a gene: 7. Germline CDR1 is LNHDA and CDR2 is SQIVND (reference sequence). The CDR3 covers 14 residues. Here the CDR3 reads CASSRDRGYSGYTF. The CDR3 DNA is TGTGCCAGTAGTCGGGACAGGGGTTATAGTGGCTACACCTTC.

The chain joins TRBV12-1 to TRBJ2-7; TRBD2 reflects the table's D call only, with no check against the DNA. TRBV12-1 is a known pseudogene. CDR3 length: 14 amino acids. The CDR3 DNA is TGTGCCAGCAGTTTCCCGGGACTTACCTACGAGCAGTACGTC. This sequence encodes CASSFPGLTYEQYV.

This chain uses TRBV6-2 or TRBV6-3 with TRBJ2-7, with TRBD2 as a possible D gene (6 bases). The CDR3 sequence is 14 residues long. Germline V gene sequence: CDR1 MNHEY, CDR2 SVGEGT. V gave up 5 bases and J gave up 7 bases, with 18 bases separating them. The CDR3 region is CASSAAGPAREQYV. Here the CDR3 DNA reads TGTGCCAGCAGTGCCGCGGGGCCTGCGCGGGAGCAGTACGTC.